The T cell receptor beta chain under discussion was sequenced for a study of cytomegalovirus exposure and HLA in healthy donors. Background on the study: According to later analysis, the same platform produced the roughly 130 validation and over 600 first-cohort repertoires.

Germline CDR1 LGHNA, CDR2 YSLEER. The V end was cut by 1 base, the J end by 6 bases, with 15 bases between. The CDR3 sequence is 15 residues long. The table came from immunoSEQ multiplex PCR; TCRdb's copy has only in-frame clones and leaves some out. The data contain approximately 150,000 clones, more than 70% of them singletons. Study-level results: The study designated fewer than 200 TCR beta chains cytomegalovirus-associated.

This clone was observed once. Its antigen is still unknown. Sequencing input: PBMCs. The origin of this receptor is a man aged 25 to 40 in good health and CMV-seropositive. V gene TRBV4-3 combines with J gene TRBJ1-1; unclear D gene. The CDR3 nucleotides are TGCGCCAGCAGCCAAGGGACTTACGCCGCCGCTGAAGCTTTCTTT. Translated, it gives CASSQGTYAAAEAFF.